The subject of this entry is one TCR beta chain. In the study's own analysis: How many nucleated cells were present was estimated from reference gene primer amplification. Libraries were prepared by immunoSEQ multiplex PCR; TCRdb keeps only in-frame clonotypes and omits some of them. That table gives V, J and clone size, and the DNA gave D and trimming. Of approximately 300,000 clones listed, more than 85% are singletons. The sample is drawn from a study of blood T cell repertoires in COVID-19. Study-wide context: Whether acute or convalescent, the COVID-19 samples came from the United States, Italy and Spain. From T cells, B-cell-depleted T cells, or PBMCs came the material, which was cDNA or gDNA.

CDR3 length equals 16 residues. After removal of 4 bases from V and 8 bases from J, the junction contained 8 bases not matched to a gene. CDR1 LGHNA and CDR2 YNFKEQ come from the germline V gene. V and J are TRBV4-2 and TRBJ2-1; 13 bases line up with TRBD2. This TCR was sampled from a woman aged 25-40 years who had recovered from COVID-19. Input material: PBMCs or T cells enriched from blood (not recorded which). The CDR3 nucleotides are TGTGCCAGCAGCCTCTCGGAGACTAGCGGGAGGTATGAGCAGTTCTTC. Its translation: CASSLSETSGRYEQFF.